This paragraph reports one T cell receptor (beta chain). Its antigen is currently not known. Base qualities are not provided; no much larger clone lies one nucleotide away. This sample is drawn from a study of blood T cell repertoires in COVID-19 (dated by TCRdb to 2018 to 2020). Notes on the research overall: Collaborator samples came from the United States, Italy and Spain and covered acute and convalescent phases of COVID-19. The prospective study material was composed of cDNA or gDNA derived from T cells, B-cell-depleted T cells, or PBMCs. The dataset comprised deeply sampled blood TCRbeta repertoires from subjects exposed to, actively infected with, or recovered from COVID-19. The repertoires were released in a freely available public database meant as a resource for research on the immune response to SARS-CoV-2. The samples were drawn from the first 160 participants of the ongoing ImmuneRACE study and from 1,254 subjects provided by 6 global collaborators. A de-identified subject ID, COVID-19 status, age in years and sex were almost always included in the sample metadata. HLA class I and class II types, where available, came from metadata supplied by the sample provider rather than from assay-based typing. Summary of the overall study and its limitations: How much clinical and demographic metadata was included differed by source and by participant, and the metadata was provided uncurated.

TCRbeta CDR3 regions were amplified from genomic DNA by means of the immunoSEQ Assay, a bias-controlled multiplex PCR. Regarding the original processing steps: The number of nucleated cells in each sample was estimated by amplification of reference gene primers within the assay. To quantify the absolute abundance of each unique TCRbeta CDR3 rearrangement, sequence reads were collapsed and filtered. Productive Simpson clonality was computed per sample as the square root of Simpson's diversity index over productive rearrangements. The immuneACCESS repertoire file appears here via TCRdb, limited to in-frame rearrangements. These files lack a portion of the clones; in checked studies, under half of the deficit traces to unresolved V genes, and the cause of the others is not known. V and J calls plus clone size are reproduced from that table; the DNA served to infer D and trimming. This sample comprises roughly 180,000 clones, around four fifths of them detected only once. Around 5.2% of the sample belongs to the ten largest clones.

V is clipped by 7 bases and J by 6 bases, and the sequence between their germline boundaries is 17 bases long. The CDR3, from cysteine to phenylalanine, totals 15 residues. Only the CDR3 portion is preserved as DNA: 45 bases, with reading frame beginning at the first base. Reading the germline V gene gives CDR1 SGHRS and CDR2 YFSETQ. The collaborating institutions used their own protocols to collect whole blood in K2EDTA tubes. For TCRbeta analysis, collaborators shipped samples in one of three forms: frozen whole blood, isolated PBMCs, or DNA extracted from either of those sample types. This chain is built from TRBV5-1 and TRBJ1-6; perhaps TRBD1 is the D gene, with 6 bases matching. The receptor's source is a woman aged 25 to 45 with acute or convalescent COVID-19. Sequenced material: peripheral blood. The DNA sequence is as follows: TGCGCCAGCGGGGACACCGGGACAAGTAATTCACCCCTCCACTTT. Translated, this gives CASGDTGTSNSPLHF.